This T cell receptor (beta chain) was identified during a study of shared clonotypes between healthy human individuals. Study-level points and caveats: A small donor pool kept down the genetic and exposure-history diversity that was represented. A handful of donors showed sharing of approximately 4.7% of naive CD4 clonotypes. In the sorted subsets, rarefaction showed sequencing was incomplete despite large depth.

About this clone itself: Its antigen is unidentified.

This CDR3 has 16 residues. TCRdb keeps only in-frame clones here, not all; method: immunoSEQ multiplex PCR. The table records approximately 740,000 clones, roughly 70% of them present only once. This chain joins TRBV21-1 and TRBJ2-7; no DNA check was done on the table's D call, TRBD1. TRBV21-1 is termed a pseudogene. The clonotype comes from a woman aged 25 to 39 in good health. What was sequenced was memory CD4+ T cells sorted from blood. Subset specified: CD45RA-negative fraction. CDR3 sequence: CASSKGGQGSSYEQYF. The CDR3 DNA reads TGTGCCAGCAGCAAAGGGGGGCAGGGGAGCTCCTACGAGCAGTACTTC.